The source of this T cell receptor (beta chain) is a study of shared clonotypes between healthy human individuals (TCRdb year 2020). General notes on the study: A couple of women and a few men aged 18 to 49 years were included in the cohort. For each donor, three plates each were used for CD4 naive and CD4 memory, two plates were used for CD8 naive, and one plate was used for CD8 memory. Different laboratories and diverse techniques were used to prepare libraries and sequence TCR repertoires, to increase sequencing depth and limit assay-specific biases. Between about 0.8 and 9.5 billion PBMCs per donor were obtained by leukapheresis. To estimate repertoire size and how much clonotypes are shared between individuals, the study performed deep sequencing of blood TCR repertoires from 4 to 6 healthy adults. Study-wide findings and limitations: Naive subsets generally had larger estimated clonotype richness than memory subsets did. Pairwise subsampling led to the expectation that sequencing depth would affect the degree of clonotype sharing among donors. Incomplete sequencing was indicated by rarefaction of sorted-subset datasets, despite the large sequencing depth. Compared with non-shared clonotypes, the clonotypes found in all four sorted-subset donors had higher generation probabilities. Sampling was limited to blood, and TCR repertoires in tissue likely differ from TCR repertoires in blood. The genetic and exposure-history diversity represented was limited by the small number of donors. Across several donors, about 4.5% of naive CD4, roughly 3.4% of naive CD8, under 2.5% of memory CD4, and under 0.45% of memory CD8 clonotypes were shared.

Using the deep immunoSEQ assay, TCR CDR3 regions were amplified from genomic DNA by multiplex PCR. Extracted genomic DNA from each cell subset was distributed evenly across all wells of several immunoSEQ 96-well plates, and each plate was treated as a replicate. For sorted subsets, each replicate PCR was loaded with 200 ng genomic DNA, equivalent to 30,000 or so T cell genomes. The purified libraries were quantified using a Qubit 3.0 fluorometer, sized with a Bioanalyzer 2100, and then quantified again using the KAPA Library Quantification kit. Each immunoSEQ 96-well plate was sequenced on its own single-read 150-cycle Illumina NextSeq 550 flow cell. The original pipeline was this. The immunoSEQ output contained only junctional sequences without quality scores, so filtering could not match that applied to full-length reads. To assign V/J genes and CDR3, sequences were annotated using PyIR, a Python wrapper for IgBLAST v1.9, with IMGT germline references. Reads were filtered out if the reads had weak V/J assignments (E-value above 1e-6), no CDR3, stop codons, out-of-frame junctions, or ambiguous translated residues. V3J clonotypes were defined as sequences sharing an identical inferred V gene, J gene, and CDR3 amino acid sequence. The percentage overlap between two repertoires was calculated by dividing the number of shared unique clonotypes by the size of the smaller repertoire. Richness of each repertoire was evaluated using RTK rarefaction, the Chao1 estimator, and Recon v2.1 estimates of unobserved clonotypes. Generation probabilities were computed with OLGA for all TCRbeta clonotypes obtained by the gDNA method from several donors. As stored in TCRdb, this immuneACCESS dataset retains in-frame rearrangements with V and J assigned. A fraction of the clones does not appear; measured against another copy, unresolved V genes explain less than half of the discrepancy, and the remainder lacks a known reason. V and J calls and clone size are as listed in that table; D and trimming were resolved from the DNA. Recorded for this sample are some 360,000 clones; about 70% of them occurred a single time. 10% of the sample lies in the top ten.

CDR3 length: 14 amino acids, cysteine to phenylalanine. The entry retains the CDR3 DNA only, 42 bases that are in frame from base 1. The junction shows trimming of 3 bases on V and 8 bases on J, plus 16 bases between the germline ends. Sequences MNHNS (CDR1) and SASEGT (CDR2) are obtained from the germline V gene. Donors were healthy HIV-negative adults with no recently reported acute infections or vaccinations. Every donor was a Caucasian adult residing in Nashville, Tennessee, USA. CD4+ T cells were enriched by magnetic negative selection, after which naive cells were positively selected on CD45RA and the negative fraction was taken as the memory subset. After blood collection by leukapheresis, PBMCs were isolated using Ficoll-Histopaque density gradient centrifugation and then cryopreserved in the vapor phase of liquid nitrogen. Analytical flow cytometry was used to check the purity and quantity of every magnetically sorted T cell population. Genomic DNA was isolated from every sorted fraction and measured by UV absorbance on a Nanodrop 2000c.

Details on this clone: The clone's antigen remains unknown. Per-base qualities were not stored, and no clone one base away is much larger.

The chain uses TRBV6-1 and TRBJ1-2, with no confident D gene call. The clonotype comes from a man younger than 45 in good health. The sequenced material came from memory CD4+ T cells sorted from blood. Interpreted using the paper, the cell subset or site label stands for: CD45RA-negative fraction. The DNA reads as follows: TGTGCCAGCAGTGATGGACCGGGCCCCGAAGGCTACACCTTC. Translated, this is CASSDGPGPEGYTF.